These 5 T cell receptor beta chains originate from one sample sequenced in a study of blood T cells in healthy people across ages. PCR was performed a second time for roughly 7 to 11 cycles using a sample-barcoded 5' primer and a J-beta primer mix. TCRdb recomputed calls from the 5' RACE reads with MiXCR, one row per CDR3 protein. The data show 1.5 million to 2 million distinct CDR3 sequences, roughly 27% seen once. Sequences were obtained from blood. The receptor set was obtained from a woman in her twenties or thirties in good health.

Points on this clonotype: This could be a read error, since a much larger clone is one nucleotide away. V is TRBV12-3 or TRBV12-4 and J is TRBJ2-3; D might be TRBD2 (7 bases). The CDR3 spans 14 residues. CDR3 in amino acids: CASSRGGNTDMQYF. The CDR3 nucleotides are TGTGCCAGCAGTAGGGGGGGAAACACAGATATGCAGTATTTT.

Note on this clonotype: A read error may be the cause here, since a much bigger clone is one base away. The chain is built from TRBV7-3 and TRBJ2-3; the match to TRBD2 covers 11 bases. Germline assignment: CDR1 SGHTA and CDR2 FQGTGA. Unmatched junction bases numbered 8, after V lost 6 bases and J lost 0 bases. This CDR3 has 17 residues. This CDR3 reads CASSSVRLAGSTDTQYF. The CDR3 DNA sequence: TGTGCCAGCAGTTCAGTCCGACTAGCGGGGAGCACAGATACGCAGTATTTT.

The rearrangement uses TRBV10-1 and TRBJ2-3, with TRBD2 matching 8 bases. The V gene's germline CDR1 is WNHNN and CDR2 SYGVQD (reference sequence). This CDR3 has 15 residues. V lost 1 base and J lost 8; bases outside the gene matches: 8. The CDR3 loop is CASSELAGGRVTQYF. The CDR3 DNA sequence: TGCGCCAGCAGTGAGTTGGCGGGGGGCAGGGTTACGCAGTATTTT.

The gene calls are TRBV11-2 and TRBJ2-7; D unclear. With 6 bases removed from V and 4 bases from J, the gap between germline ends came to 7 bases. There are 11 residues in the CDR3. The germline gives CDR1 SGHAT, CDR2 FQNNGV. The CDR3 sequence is CASRRQYEQYF. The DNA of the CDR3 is TGTGCCAGCAGGAGACAATACGAGCAGTACTTC.

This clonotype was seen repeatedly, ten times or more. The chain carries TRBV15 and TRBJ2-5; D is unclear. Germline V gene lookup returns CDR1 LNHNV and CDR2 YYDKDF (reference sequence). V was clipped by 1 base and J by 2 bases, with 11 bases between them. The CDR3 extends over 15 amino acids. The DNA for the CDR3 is TGTGCCACCAGCAGAGGGGTTGGCTTTCAAGAGACCCAGTACTTC. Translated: CATSRGVGFQETQYF.